This T cell receptor beta chain was obtained from a study of blood T cell repertoires in COVID-19. In the study overall: The United States, Italy and Spain supplied acute and convalescent COVID-19 samples. The cDNA or gDNA used as material had been derived from T cells, B-cell-depleted T cells, or PBMCs.

With V trimmed by 7 bases and J by 8 bases, 7 bases remained unmatched. CDR3 length: 13 amino acids. The V gene's germline CDR1 is SNHLY and CDR2 FYNNEI. Authors' processing steps: Amplification of reference gene primers was used by the study to estimate nucleated cell counts. Profiling relied on immunoSEQ multiplex PCR, and the TCRdb table lists in-frame clones only, not all of them. The D gene and trimming were derived from the DNA, and the V and J assignments and clone size from that table. Of 200,000 to 250,000 clones listed, about 88% are singletons. This TCR came from a man in his forties with acute or convalescent COVID-19. Sequencing was performed on peripheral blood. This chain connects TRBV2 to TRBJ1-4, with 7 bases lining up with TRBD1. For the CDR3, the DNA is TGTGCCAGCAAAGGACAGGCGAGGGAAAAACTGTTTTTT. Its protein is CASKGQAREKLFF.